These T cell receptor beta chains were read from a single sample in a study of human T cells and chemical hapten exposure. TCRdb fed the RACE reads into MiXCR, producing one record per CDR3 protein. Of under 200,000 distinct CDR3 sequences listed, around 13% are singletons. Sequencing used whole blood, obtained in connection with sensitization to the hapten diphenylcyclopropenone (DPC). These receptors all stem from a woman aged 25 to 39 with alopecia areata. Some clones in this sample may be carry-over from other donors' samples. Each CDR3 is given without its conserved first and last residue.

SVGSTATTGEQY,TRBV29-1,TRBJ2-7
ASSIDENRVETQY,TRBV19,TRBJ2-5
ASSPRLKATNTGELF,TRBV7-2,TRBJ2-2
ASSPGSGTSGSYASYNEQF,TRBV18,TRBJ2-1
SVLTGVPEQF,TRBV29-1,TRBJ2-1
ASSLEWVTDTQY,TRBV5-5,TRBJ2-3
ASSLSDRDNQPQH,TRBV6-6,TRBJ1-5
ASSETSGGASQETQY,TRBV10-2,TRBJ2-5
ASSYSLLRAEAF,TRBV6-2/TRBV6-3,TRBJ1-1
ASSQDTVRGGRRGAF,TRBV4-2,TRBJ1-1
ASSVIVAGGMERNTGELF,TRBV10-2,TRBJ2-2
ASLDRGLETQY,TRBV10-2,TRBJ2-5
ASSSTGQGTQY,TRBV5-1,TRBJ2-5
ASSESAGKGNQPQH,TRBV2,TRBJ1-5
ASSNKNGGTGELF,TRBV6-6,TRBJ2-2
ASSERDGETQY,TRBV10-1,TRBJ2-5
ASSRDYLDTQY,TRBV7-3,TRBJ2-3
ASSFFGGAPGYT,TRBV28,TRBJ1-2
ASSLVEGSPPQH,TRBV12-3/TRBV12-4,TRBJ1-5
ASSLSKYEQY,TRBV5-1,TRBJ2-7
ASSLRDRNTIY,TRBV5-4,TRBJ1-3
ASSRQYPSYNEQF,TRBV7-9,TRBJ2-1
ASSLLQSGGTGELF,TRBV7-2,TRBJ2-2
ASSYAQGIGHEQY,TRBV6-2/TRBV6-3,TRBJ2-7
ASRGKLAGAAEQF,TRBV11-1,TRBJ2-1
ASSSSIGSDEQF,TRBV7-9,TRBJ2-1
ASSYVVNTGELF,TRBV6-5,TRBJ2-2
SARVENTEAF,TRBV20-1,TRBJ1-1
ASSLREGGSPLH,TRBV12-3/TRBV12-4,TRBJ1-6
ASSPGDRQPQH,TRBV18,TRBJ1-5
ASSSPGTGDGYT,TRBV7-8,TRBJ1-2
ASSEGSGFSTLKYEQY,TRBV6-4,TRBJ2-7
SAARSLHANTGELF,TRBV20-1,TRBJ2-2
ASSPRREEGTDTQY,TRBV11-3,TRBJ2-3
ASSSPDPTSYGYT,TRBV7-2,TRBJ1-2
ASSVVDSNSPLH,TRBV9,TRBJ1-6
SVDGRVQETQY,TRBV29-1,TRBJ2-5
AISGSGTTGTYEQY,TRBV10-3,TRBJ2-7
ASSYSAGVRLAGELF,TRBV6-6,TRBJ2-2
SFSLRGDSDTQY,TRBV29-1,TRBJ2-3
AGRGYLWRETQY,TRBV2,TRBJ2-5
ASTPRGGKATEAF,TRBV21-1,TRBJ1-1
ASSLRTSGDNEQF,TRBV2,TRBJ2-1
ASSLGGLQGRGETQY,TRBV5-4,TRBJ2-5
ASSQGMDQPQH,TRBV30,TRBJ1-5
ASSPLGSPNTGELF,TRBV7-3,TRBJ2-2
ASSGYDTDTQY,TRBV10-1,TRBJ2-3
ASSPAEGMNTEAF,TRBV18,TRBJ1-1
ASQQGSYNEQF,TRBV12-3/TRBV12-4,TRBJ2-1
ASSLGPTSSGNTIY,TRBV5-6,TRBJ1-3
ASNPGKNYGYT,TRBV19,TRBJ1-2
ASSARRDEQF,TRBV7-2,TRBJ2-1
ASSSRGGVTDTQY,TRBV6-6,TRBJ2-3
ASSQTRRQWNEKLF,TRBV3-1,TRBJ1-4